The present T cell receptor (beta chain) was sequenced within a study of sequential checkpoint blockade in melanoma. About the study: 75 to 95 pretreatment tumor DNA samples were TCRβ immunosequenced.

Treatment in this sample: randomized to nivolumab then ipilimumab (arm A) or the reverse (arm B). The CDR3 is 13 residues long. V dropped 3 bases and J dropped 10; count of bases not matched to a gene: 5. The germline gives CDR1 SGDLS, CDR2 YYNGEE. Libraries were prepared by immunoSEQ multiplex PCR; TCRdb keeps only in-frame clonotypes and omits some of them. The sample gives about 9,000 clones, roughly 29% of which show up once; 20% to 25% is in the top ten. Sequenced here: tumor tissue (inferred from file names), sampled from a patient given nivolumab and ipilimumab in sequence. V gene TRBV9 combines with J gene TRBJ1-4; 8 nucleotides align to TRBD1. This TCR was recovered from a human donor with melanoma. CDR3 in DNA: TGTGCCAGCAGCGGGACAGGGTTGGGAAAACTGTTTTTT. It codes for CASSGTGLGKLFF.